These T cell receptor beta chains were read from a single sample in a study of blood T cell repertoires in COVID-19. Sequencing used immunoSEQ multiplex PCR; TCRdb keeps in-frame clones, though not all of them. The repertoire holds more than 250,000 clones, with around 90% as singletons. Sequenced input: PBMCs or T cells enriched from blood (not recorded which). The receptors come from a woman between 40 and 55 years old who had recovered from COVID-19. CDR3s include the opening cysteine and the closing phenylalanine or tryptophan. A D gene is named only where the DNA matches it firmly. Rows give clone size only sometimes, using once, few, many, or a class for an expanded clone.

CASSLGLAGVYNEQFF TGTGCCAGCAGTTTAGGGCTAGCGGGAGTCTACAATGAGCAGTTCTTC TRBJ2-1 - TRBV28 TRBD2
CASSAGVPRGTPFEQYF TGTGCCAGCAGTGCCGGCGTGCCCCGCGGGACCCCTTTCGAGCAGTACTTC TRBJ2-7 - TRBV2 -
CASSPGGSGSFHEQFF TGTGCCAGCAGTCCCGGGGGTAGCGGGAGTTTCCATGAGCAGTTCTTC TRBJ2-1 few TRBV6-4 TRBD2
CASSLSRDQPQHF TGTGCCAGCAGTTTATCCAGGGATCAGCCCCAGCATTTT TRBJ1-5 - TRBV27 -
CASSLGQGVRQPQHF TGTGCCAGCAGTTTAGGACAGGGGGTTCGGCAGCCCCAGCATTTT TRBJ1-5 - TRBV28 TRBD1
CASSVGQNLPQHF TGTGCCAGCAGCGTGGGACAGAACCTGCCCCAGCATTTT TRBJ1-5 few TRBV7-8 TRBD1
CASSTTTGGRTYEQYF TGTGCCAGCAGTACCACCACAGGGGGGAGAACCTACGAGCAGTACTTC TRBJ2-7 once TRBV27 TRBD1
CASSHDRLNTEAFF TGTGCCAGCTCCCACGATAGATTGAACACTGAAGCTTTCTTT TRBJ1-1 - TRBV18 -
CASSPGQGRNSGNTIYF TGTGCCAGCAGTCCGGGACAGGGGCGAAACTCTGGAAACACCATATATTTT TRBJ1-3 - TRBV2 TRBD1
CASSPGRDRSTDTQYF TGTGCCAGCAGCCCGGGCCGGGACAGAAGCACAGATACGCAGTATTTT TRBJ2-3 - TRBV5-4 TRBD1
CASSGGITSYEQYF TGTGCCAGTAGCGGAGGGATTACCTCCTACGAGCAGTACTTC TRBJ2-7 - TRBV19 -
CASSKEGPVGGTRGTGELFF TGTGCCAGCAGCAAAGAAGGGCCTGTGGGAGGAACCCGAGGCACCGGGGAGCTGTTTTTT TRBJ2-2 - TRBV21-1 -
CASSLLSRAGVNTEAFF TGTGCCAGCAGTTTATTAAGTCGGGCAGGGGTGAACACTGAAGCTTTCTTT TRBJ1-1 few TRBV27 -
CASSQDAGRGGYTF TGTGCCAGCAGCCAAGACGCGGGAAGGGGTGGCTACACCTTC TRBJ1-2 - TRBV3-1/TRBV3-2 -
CASSLTATNEKLFF TGTGCCAGCAGTTTAACAGCAACTAATGAAAAACTGTTTTTT TRBJ1-4 few TRBV27 -
CASNAGRLNTEAFF TGTGCCAGCAACGCTGGCAGGTTGAACACTGAAGCTTTCTTT TRBJ1-1 - TRBV2 -
CASSPPVRGLVDTQYF TGTGCCAGCTCACCACCGGTCCGGGGTCTGGTAGATACGCAGTATTTT TRBJ2-3 - TRBV18 -
CASSLSLAGGVYEQYF TGTGCCAGCAGCTTAAGCCTAGCGGGAGGAGTATACGAGCAGTACTTC TRBJ2-7 few TRBV7-2 TRBD2
CASPWREDTQYF TGTGCCAGCCCGTGGCGGGAAGATACGCAGTATTTT TRBJ2-3 - TRBV28 -
CASKRELGMNTEAFF TGTGCCAGCAAGAGGGAATTGGGTATGAACACTGAAGCTTTCTTT TRBJ1-1 - TRBV27 -
CASRNRDFNEQYF TGTGCCAGCAGAAACCGGGACTTCAACGAGCAGTACTTC TRBJ2-7 - TRBV6-5 -
CASRERRLPSNEQFF TGTGCCAGCAGAGAGAGACGACTACCCTCCAATGAGCAGTTCTTC TRBJ2-1 - TRBV28 -
CASSQGQGNYEQYF TGTGCCAGCAGCCAGGGACAGGGGAACTACGAGCAGTACTTC TRBJ2-7 - TRBV4-2 TRBD1
CASSQEAGGTGGNSPLHF TGTGCCAGCAGCCAAGAAGCAGGCGGGACAGGGGGTAATTCACCCCTCCACTTT TRBJ1-6 - TRBV4-2 TRBD1
CASSGGGRPQHF TGTGCCAGCAGCGGAGGAGGGAGGCCCCAGCATTTT TRBJ1-5 - TRBV6-5 -
CASRAGDISPETQYF TGTGCCAGTAGGGCGGGGGACATAAGTCCTGAGACCCAGTACTTC TRBJ2-5 - TRBV19 -
CASSHDRGRNTEAFF TGTGCCAGCAGCCACGACAGGGGGAGGAACACTGAAGCTTTCTTT TRBJ1-1 - TRBV7-2 TRBD1
CASSLSWDRGETQYF TGTGCCAGCAGTTTATCTTGGGACAGGGGAGAGACCCAGTACTTC TRBJ2-5 - TRBV27 TRBD1
CASMRGTGAQETQYF TGTGCCAGCATGCGAGGGACAGGGGCACAAGAGACCCAGTACTTC TRBJ2-5 once TRBV27 TRBD1
CASSVGGRAYDTQYF TGTGCCAGCAGCGTAGGCGGGAGGGCCTACGATACGCAGTATTTT TRBJ2-3 - TRBV9 TRBD2
CAISESPGTEFYGYTF TGTGCCATCAGTGAGTCCCCCGGGACAGAGTTCTATGGCTACACCTTC TRBJ1-2 - TRBV10-3 TRBD1
CASSPRRTSNTEAFF TGTGCCAGCAGCCCCAGACGGACATCGAACACTGAAGCTTTCTTT TRBJ1-1 - TRBV9 -
CASTTDRGGYGYTF TGTGCCAGTACCACGGACAGGGGTGGCTATGGCTACACCTTC TRBJ1-2 - TRBV19 TRBD1
CASSPRLGDTQYF TGTGCCAGCTCGCCTAGACTCGGAGATACGCAGTATTTT TRBJ2-3 once TRBV18 -
CATTKGIASKGEKLFF TGTGCCACCACGAAAGGTATAGCCTCAAAGGGGGAAAAACTGTTTTTT TRBJ1-4 - TRBV24-1 -
CASSAGGGSRDTQYF TGTGCCAGCAGCGCCGGGGGCGGGAGTCGGGATACGCAGTATTTT TRBJ2-3 - TRBV28 -
CASVKPQHF TGTGCCAGCGTCAAGCCCCAGCATTTT TRBJ1-5 - TRBV6-4 -
CASSSLGTANTGELFF TGTGCCAGCAGCTCTCTAGGGACAGCGAACACCGGGGAGCTGTTTTTT TRBJ2-2 - TRBV9 TRBD1
CASSLGQAISYEQYF TGCGCCAGCAGCTTGGGGCAGGCTATCTCCTACGAGCAGTACTTC TRBJ2-7 - TRBV5-1 -
CASSLGGGYTEAFF TGTGCCAGCAGTTTAGGGGGGGGATACACTGAAGCTTTCTTT TRBJ1-1 - TRBV28 -
CASSQGRGYTF TGTGCCAGCAGTCAGGGTCGAGGCTACACCTTC TRBJ1-2 - TRBV27 -
CASSPQGNYGYTF TGTGCCAGCAGTCCACAGGGAAACTATGGCTACACCTTC TRBJ1-2 - TRBV7-2 -
CASSFGNQPQHF TGTGCCAGCAGCTTCGGGAATCAGCCCCAGCATTTT TRBJ1-5 - TRBV5-6 -